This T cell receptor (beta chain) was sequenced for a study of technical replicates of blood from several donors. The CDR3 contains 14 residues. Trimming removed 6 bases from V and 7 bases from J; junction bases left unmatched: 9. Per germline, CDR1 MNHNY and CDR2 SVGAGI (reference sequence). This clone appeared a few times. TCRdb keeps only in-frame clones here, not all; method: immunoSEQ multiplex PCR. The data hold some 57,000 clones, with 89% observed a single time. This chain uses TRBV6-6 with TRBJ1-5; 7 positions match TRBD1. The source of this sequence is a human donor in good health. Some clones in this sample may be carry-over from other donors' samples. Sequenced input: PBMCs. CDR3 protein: CASSLRQGVQPQHF. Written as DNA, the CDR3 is TGTGCCAGCAGCCTTCGACAGGGTGTCCAGCCCCAGCATTTT.